This T cell receptor beta chain emerged from a study of cytotoxic CD8 clonotypes in ibrutinib-treated CLL. Overall study context: Partial response occurred in about 25 patients and complete response in 2; at median about 70 months, around 14 remained remitted and about 12 progressed. Study-level results: The clonality went up when patients responded to ibrutinib and dropped back toward baseline at progression. Baseline levels of clonality went above those of age-matched healthy donors and moved with circulating CD8+ T-cell counts.

Germline V gene sequence: CDR1 MDHEN, CDR2 SYDVKM. The ends were cut back, 5 bases at V and 2 bases at J, with 9 bases in the middle. CDR3 length equals 13 residues. Targeted sequencing depth ranged from 1 in 200,000 to 1 in 1 million T cells. The repertoire was sequenced with immunoSEQ multiplex PCR; TCRdb's copy has only in-frame clones and lacks some. The table has 270,000 or so clones, 60% to 80% seen once. On this clone: Its antigen is unidentified.

V and J are TRBV28 and TRBJ1-2; D uncertain. The clonotype was recovered from a human donor with chronic lymphocytic leukemia. This sample comprised PBMCs, obtained at disease progression, from a patient treated with ibrutinib. DNA for the CDR3: TGTGCCAGCAGTGGGGTAATGAACTATGGCTACACCTTC. Translating gives CASSGVMNYGYTF.